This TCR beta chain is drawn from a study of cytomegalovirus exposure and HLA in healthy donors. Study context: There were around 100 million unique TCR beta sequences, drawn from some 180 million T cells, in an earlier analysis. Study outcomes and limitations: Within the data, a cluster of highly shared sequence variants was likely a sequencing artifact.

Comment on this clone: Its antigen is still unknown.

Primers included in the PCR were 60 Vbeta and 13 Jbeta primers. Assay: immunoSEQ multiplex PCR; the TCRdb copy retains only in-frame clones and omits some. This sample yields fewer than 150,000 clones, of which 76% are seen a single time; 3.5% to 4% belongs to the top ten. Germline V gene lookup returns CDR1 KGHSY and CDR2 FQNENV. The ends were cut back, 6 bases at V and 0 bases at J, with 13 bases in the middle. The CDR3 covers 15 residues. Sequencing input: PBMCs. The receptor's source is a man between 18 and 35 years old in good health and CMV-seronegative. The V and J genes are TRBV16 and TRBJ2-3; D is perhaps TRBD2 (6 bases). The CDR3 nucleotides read TGTGCCAGCAGTACCCGGGACTCTAGCACAGATACGCAGTATTTT. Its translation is CASSTRDSSTDTQYF.